This T cell receptor beta chain comes out of a study of blood T cell repertoires in COVID-19. The V gene's germline CDR1 is SQVTM and CDR2 ANQGSEA. V trimming: 6 bases; J trimming: 4 bases; junction bases outside the gene matches: 7. The CDR3 contains 13 residues. Only in-frame clones appear in the TCRdb table, and some are missing; sequencing was by immunoSEQ multiplex PCR. The repertoire consists of 200,000 to 300,000 clones, with over 70% occurring once and the leading ten covering about 1.6%. The sequenced material came from peripheral blood. This TCR was sampled from a woman aged 40-49 years who had recovered from COVID-19. V and J are TRBV29-1 and TRBJ2-7; 9 nucleotides align to TRBD1. CDR3 bases: TGCAGCGTCGGGACAGGGTTCGGTTACGAGCAGTACTTC. Its translation is CSVGTGFGYEQYF.